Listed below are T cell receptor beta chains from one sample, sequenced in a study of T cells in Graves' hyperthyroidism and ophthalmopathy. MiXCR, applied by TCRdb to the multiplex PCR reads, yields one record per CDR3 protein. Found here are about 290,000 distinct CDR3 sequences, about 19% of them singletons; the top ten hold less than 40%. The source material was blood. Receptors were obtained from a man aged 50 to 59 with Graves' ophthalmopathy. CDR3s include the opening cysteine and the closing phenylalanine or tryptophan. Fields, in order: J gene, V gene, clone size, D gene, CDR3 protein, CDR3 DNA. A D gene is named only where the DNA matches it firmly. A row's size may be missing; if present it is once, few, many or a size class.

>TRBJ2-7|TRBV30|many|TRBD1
CAWSGGTVSYEQYF
TGTGCCTGGAGTGGGGGGACAGTTTCCTACGAGCAGTACTTC
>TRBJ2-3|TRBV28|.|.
CASRKGGTDTQYF
TGTGCCAGCAGAAAAGGCGGCACAGATACGCAGTATTTT
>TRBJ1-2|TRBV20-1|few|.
CSAYRAGDYGYTF
TGCAGTGCTTACAGGGCGGGGGACTATGGCTACACCTTC
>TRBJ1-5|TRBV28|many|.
CASSLYREGQPQHF
TGTGCCAGCAGCCTATACAGGGAGGGTCAGCCCCAGCATTTT
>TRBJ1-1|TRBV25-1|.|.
CASSEAGMNTEAFF
TGTGCCAGCAGTGAAGCTGGCATGAACACTGAAGCTTTCTTT
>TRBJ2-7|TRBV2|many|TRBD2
CASGVAGGSYEQYF
TGTGCCAGCGGAGTAGCGGGAGGTTCCTACGAGCAGTACTTC
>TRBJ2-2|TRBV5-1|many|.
CASSPTTSVTGELFF
TGCGCCAGCAGCCCGACTACCTCGGTGACCGGGGAGCTGTTTTTT
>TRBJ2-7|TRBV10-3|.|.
CAISYDQGSEQYF
TGTGCCATCAGTTACGACCAGGGTAGCGAGCAGTACTTC
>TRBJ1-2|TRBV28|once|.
CASSPRGRVYTF
TGTGCCAGCAGTCCCCGGGGGAGGGTCTACACCTTC
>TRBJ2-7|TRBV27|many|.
CASSFGTGTRAHEQYF
TGTGCCAGCAGTTTCGGAACCGGGACCAGGGCCCACGAGCAGTACTTC
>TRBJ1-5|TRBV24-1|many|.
CATSDIRGGQPQHF
TGTGCCACCAGTGATATCAGGGGCGGACAGCCCCAGCATTTT
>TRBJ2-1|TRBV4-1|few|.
CASSQGLASSYNEQFF
TGCGCCAGCAGCCAAGGCCTTGCGAGCTCCTACAATGAGCAGTTCTTC
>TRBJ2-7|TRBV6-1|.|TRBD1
CASRDRGRDVQYF
TGTGCCAGCAGGGACAGGGGGCGCGATGTGCAGTACTTC
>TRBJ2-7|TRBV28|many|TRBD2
CASSLGAASGSYEQYF
TGTGCCAGCAGTTTAGGAGCGGCTAGCGGCTCCTACGAGCAGTACTTC
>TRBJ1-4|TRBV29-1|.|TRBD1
CSVEAGGEKLFF
TGCAGCGTTGAGGCAGGGGGGGAAAAACTGTTTTTT
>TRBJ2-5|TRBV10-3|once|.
CAISEGRVDRETQYF
TGTGCCATCAGTGAAGGCAGGGTTGATCGCGAGACCCAGTACTTC
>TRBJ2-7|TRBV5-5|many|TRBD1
CASSQTQGATSYEQYF
TGTGCCAGCAGCCAAACCCAGGGGGCAACCTCCTACGAGCAGTACTTC
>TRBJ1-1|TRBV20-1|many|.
CSAPPQAFF
TGCAGTGCCCCCCCGCAAGCTTTCTTT
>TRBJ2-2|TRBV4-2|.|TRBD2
CASSQDASGRSGELFF
TGTGCCAGCAGCCAAGATGCTAGCGGGAGGTCCGGGGAGCTGTTTTTT
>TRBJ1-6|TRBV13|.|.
CASSSQRGSSYNSPLHF
TGTGCCAGCAGCTCGCAAAGGGGGAGCTCCTATAATTCACCCCTCCACTTT
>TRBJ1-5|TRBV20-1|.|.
CSAREPPAGRGQPQHF
TGCAGTGCTAGAGAACCCCCGGCAGGTCGGGGTCAGCCCCAGCATTTT
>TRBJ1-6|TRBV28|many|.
CASSNYRNNSPLHF
TGTGCCAGCAGCAATTACAGAAATAATTCACCCCTCCACTTT
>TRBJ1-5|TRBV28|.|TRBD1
CASSWTGDQPQHF
TGTGCCAGCAGTTGGACAGGGGACCAGCCCCAGCATTTT
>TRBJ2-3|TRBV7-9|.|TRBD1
CASSPGQLYDTQYF
TGTGCCAGCAGCCCGGGACAGTTATATGATACGCAGTATTTT
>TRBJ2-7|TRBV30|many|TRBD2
CAWTLLAGGAEQYF
TGTGCCTGGACGCTACTAGCGGGAGGGGCCGAGCAGTACTTC